Here is one T cell receptor (beta chain) with its context. Its antigen remains unidentified. This sample is part of a study of identical twins. Overall study findings and caveats: Twins' surplus sharing was weaker for beta out-of-frame sequences.

TCRdb reprocessed the 5' RACE reads via MiXCR and lists one record per CDR3 protein. The table records approximately 500,000 distinct CDR3 sequences, about 15% of them present only once. V dropped 3 bases and J dropped 6; count of bases not matched to a gene: 5. CDR3 size: 14 residues. This same sample was also part of a study on yellow fever vaccine responses in identical twins.

This rearrangement joins TRBV12-3 or TRBV12-4 to TRBJ2-3, with TRBD1 matching 8 bases. The sample was CD4+ T cells sorted from blood. The source is a woman between 18 and 29 years old in good health. The CDR3: CASSFRTGRDTQYF. The DNA of the CDR3 is TGTGCCAGCAGTTTTCGGACAGGGCGGGATACGCAGTATTTT.